One sample yielded the 14 T cell receptor beta chains listed below, sequenced in a study of T cell responses to AZD1222 COVID-19 vaccine. The table came from immunoSEQ multiplex PCR; TCRdb's copy has only in-frame clones and leaves some out. Of about 110,000 clones detected, 88% appear once; the ten largest clones hold over 1.5%. Sequences were derived from peripheral blood, sampled on day 0 of AZD1222 vaccination. The source of these receptors is an adult in good health.

V is TRBV18 and J is TRBJ1-2; 9 nucleotides match TRBD1. Germline trimming cut 5 bases from V and 3 bases from J; bases unmatched to any gene: 4. This CDR3 comprises 14 residues. CDR1 is KGHSH and CDR2 is LQKENI in the germline V gene. For the CDR3, the DNA is TGTGCCAGCTCAAGTACAGGGGGCGACTATGGCTACACCTTC. It codes for CASSSTGGDYGYTF.

This chain joins TRBV29-1 and TRBJ1-1; 8 positions match TRBD1. This CDR3 contains 12 residues. J lost 4 bases, V lost 6 bases, and 4 bases had no gene match. The germline gives CDR1 SQVTM, CDR2 ANQGSEA. This chain's CDR3 is CSVVQGVTEAFF. CDR3 nucleotide sequence: TGCAGCGTGGTACAGGGGGTCACTGAAGCTTTCTTT.

The chain links TRBV5-1 to TRBJ1-1; D is possibly TRBD1 (5 bases). The CDR3 is made up of 15 amino acids. V gave up 4 bases and J gave up 0 bases, with 13 bases separating them. CDR1 SGHRS and CDR2 YFSETQ come from the germline V gene. As DNA, the CDR3 is TGCGCCAGCAGCCCACCGGGACTTGTGAACACTGAAGCTTTCTTT. Protein sequence: CASSPPGLVNTEAFF.

The CDR3 DNA reads as TGCGCCAGCAGCTCCCTAGGACAGATGAACACTGAAGCTTTCTTT. Amino acids: CASSSLGQMNTEAFF. This chain connects TRBV5-1 to TRBJ1-1; possible D gene TRBD1, 6 bases. Germline CDR1 and CDR2: SGHRS and YFSETQ. The V end was cut by 3 bases, the J end by 0 bases, with 12 bases between. The CDR3 length is 15 residues.

V is TRBV6-5 and J is TRBJ1-2; D unresolved. The CDR3 is 14 residues long. CDR1 and CDR2 (germline): MNHEY, SVGAGI. Trimming took off 2 bases at V and 5 bases at J, with 12 bases between the two ends. CDR3 sequence: CASSYNRATYGYTF. Written as DNA, the CDR3 is TGTGCCAGCAGTTACAACCGGGCGACTTATGGCTACACCTTC.

The chain recombines TRBV19 with TRBJ1-6, with no clear D. Germline V gives CDR1 LNHDA, CDR2 SQIVND (reference sequence). V shed 4 bases and J shed 7 bases, with 5 bases lying between them. The CDR3 length is 12 residues. CDR3 in DNA: TGTGCCAGTAGTAACCCCAATTCACCCCTCCACTTT. It is translated as CASSNPNSPLHF.

The rearrangement joins TRBV6-1 to TRBJ1-1; D is unclear. Germline V gene sequence: CDR1 MNHNS, CDR2 SASEGT. Trimming cost V 2 bases and J 0 bases, with 7 bases left between them. The CDR3 length is 14 residues. CDR3 DNA sequence: TGTGCCAGCAGTGAACCGGCTATGAACACTGAAGCTTTCTTT. Translating gives CASSEPAMNTEAFF.

V usage is TRBV7-9 and J usage is TRBJ1-2; D unresolved. The length of the CDR3 is 14 residues. With 1 base removed from V and 9 bases from J, the gap between germline ends came to 15 bases. In germline, CDR1 is SEHNR, CDR2 FQNEAQ (reference sequence). The CDR3 loop reads CASSLEFGRFSYTF. The CDR3, as DNA: TGTGCCAGCAGCTTAGAGTTTGGTCGTTTTAGCTACACCTTC.

This clone was seen only a few times. This chain uses TRBV24-1 with TRBJ1-1, with no clear D. Germline V gene data show CDR1 as KGHDR and CDR2 as SFDVKD. V dropped 9 bases and J dropped 8 bases, with 15 bases sitting between them. The CDR3 extends over 12 amino acids. The CDR3 region has the DNA TGTGCCACCCGAACAGCGGCGGGCGAAGCTTTCTTT. Protein: CATRTAAGEAFF.

This chain uses TRBV9 with TRBJ1-2; D is unresolved. The germline V gene has CDR1 SGDLS and CDR2 YYNGEE. The CDR3 covers 15 residues. The V gene lost 3 bases and the J gene lost 2 bases, with 14 bases spanning the gap. The CDR3 coding sequence is TGTGCCAGCAGCGGGGCCCGGAGCTCAAACTATGGCTACACCTTC. Its translation: CASSGARSSNYGYTF.

The genes are TRBV4-1 and TRBJ1-3, with 8 bases aligning to TRBD1. CDR1 is MGHRA, CDR2 YSYEKL, per germline. The junction had 6 bases not matched to a gene; V was cut back by 2 bases and J by 0 bases. This CDR3 has 17 amino acids. The CDR3 spells CASSQHGQGVSGNTIYF. CDR3 DNA: TGCGCCAGCAGCCAACACGGACAGGGAGTCTCTGGAAACACCATATATTTT.

CDR3 DNA: TGCGCCAGCAGCTCCGGACAGAGGCTTAATGAAAAACTGTTTTTT. It specifies CASSSGQRLNEKLFF. V and J are TRBV5-1 and TRBJ1-4, with a possible D match to TRBD1 (6 bases). The CDR3 loop spans 15 amino acids. V lost 3 bases, J lost 4 bases, and 13 bases lay in between. Germline CDR1 is SGHRS and CDR2 is YFSETQ. The entire variable domain, with the rest obtained from reference TRBV5-1 and TRBJ1-4, is as follows: KAGVTQTPRYLIKTRGQQVTLSCSPISGHRSVSWYQQTPGQGLQFLFEYFSETQRNKGNFPGRFSGRQFSNSRSEMNVSTLELGDSALYLCASSSGQRLNEKLFFGSGTQLSVL.

V gene TRBV12-3 or TRBV12-4 combines with J gene TRBJ1-1; D gene ambiguous. V lost 3 bases and J lost 1, with 6 bases in between. The CDR3 length is 13 residues. The chain's CDR3 is CASSLHRNTEAFF. CDR3 coding DNA: TGTGCCAGCAGTTTGCACAGGAACACTGAAGCTTTCTTT.

This clone was observed once. The chain combines TRBV5-8 with TRBJ2-7, with TRBD1 identical over 8 bases. The CDR3 extends over 13 amino acids. CDR1 is SGHTS, CDR2 YDEGEE, per germline. With 3 bases clipped from V and 3 bases from J, the junction kept 2 bases outside the gene matches. The CDR3 sequence: CASSSGQGYEQYF. The CDR3 DNA sequence: TGTGCCAGCAGCTCTGGACAGGGCTACGAGCAGTACTTC.